Below are 28 T cell receptor beta chains sequenced from a single sample in a study of shared clonotypes between healthy human individuals. Libraries were prepared by immunoSEQ multiplex PCR; TCRdb keeps only in-frame clonotypes and omits some of them. The sample lists some 1,600,000 clones, about 98% occurring once. Material: naive CD4+ T cells sorted from blood. Subset described: CD45RA+ positively selected. The source is a man in his thirties or forties in good health.

This clone was seen only once. This chain joins TRBV7-9 and TRBJ2-7; D unresolved. V was cut by 11 bases and J by 0 bases, with 8 bases left in between. Germline V lookup: CDR1 SEHNR, CDR2 FQNEAQ (reference sequence). The CDR3 spans 11 residues. Here the CDR3 reads CALGLSYEQYF. CDR3 nucleotide sequence: TGTGCCCTCGGCCTCTCCTACGAGCAGTACTTC. Looking up the rest from reference TRBV7-9 and TRBJ2-7 gives the full variable domain: DTGVSQNPRHKITKRGQNVTFRCDPISEHNRLYWYRQTLGQGPEFLTYFQNEAQLEKSRLLSDRFSAERPKGSFSTLEIQRTEQGDSAMYLCALGLSYEQYFGPGTRLTVT.

V gene TRBV5-6 combines with J gene TRBJ1-5; no clear D gene. The CDR3 is 13 amino acids. V was shortened by 1 base and J by 5 bases, with 7 bases between the two germline ends. Per germline, CDR1 SGHDT and CDR2 YYEEEE. This chain's CDR3 is CASSLWGDQPQHF. The CDR3 DNA is TGTGCCAGCAGCTTGTGGGGTGATCAGCCCCAGCATTTT.

The rearrangement joins TRBV15 to TRBJ2-5; 8 bases match TRBD1. Trimming took 0 bases from V and 4 from J; bases not matched to a gene: 7. Germline V gene data show CDR1 as LNHNV and CDR2 as YYDKDF (reference sequence). There are 16 residues in the CDR3. For the CDR3, the DNA is TGTGCCACCAGCAGAGATCTACGGACAGGGTTAGAGACCCAGTACTTC. As protein: CATSRDLRTGLETQYF.

The rearrangement joins TRBV7-8 to TRBJ1-2, with unresolved D. Between the trimmed V and J ends, which lost 0 bases and 2 bases, there was a span of 28 bases. Germline CDR1 SGHVS, CDR2 FQNEAQ. This CDR3 has 21 amino acids. CDR3 protein: CASSLAQENSGPTGNNYGYTF. CDR3 DNA sequence: TGTGCCAGCAGCTTAGCGCAGGAAAACAGCGGCCCTACGGGAAACAACTATGGCTACACCTTC. Complete variable domain (other parts from reference TRBV7-8 and TRBJ1-2): GAGVSQSPRYKVAKRGQDVALRCDPISGHVSLFWYQQALGQGPEFLTYFQNEAQLDKSGLPSDRFFAERPEGSVSTLKIQRTQQEDSAVYLCASSLAQENSGPTGNNYGYTFGSGTRLTVV.

On this clone itself: Other DNA sequences in the sample encode the same CDR3. This chain uses TRBV27 with TRBJ1-5; D is unclear. Germline V gives CDR1 MNHEY, CDR2 SMNVEV (reference sequence). V lost 2 bases to trimming and J lost 0 bases, with 5 bases between them. The CDR3 is made up of 14 amino acids. The CDR3 spells CASSLVGSNQPQHF. DNA of the CDR3: TGTGCCAGCAGTTTAGTAGGTAGCAATCAGCCCCAGCATTTT.

The V gene is TRBV5-6, the J gene TRBJ2-1; D ambiguous. Germline CDR1 reads SGHDT; CDR2 reads YYEEEE. The CDR3 runs to 16 residues. Deletions cut 2 bases from V and 5 bases from J, with 17 bases between. CDR3 protein: CASSFWGLLPNNEQFF. The DNA for the CDR3 is TGTGCCAGCAGCTTTTGGGGTCTACTCCCTAACAATGAGCAGTTCTTC.

This rearrangement joins TRBV10-1 to TRBJ2-1, with D possibly TRBD1 on 5 matching bases. This CDR3 has 14 amino acids. Germline loops: CDR1 WNHNN, CDR2 SYGVQD (reference sequence). V lost 3 bases, J lost 10 bases, and 16 bases lay in between. CDR3 in amino acids: CASSDPSQAGEQFF. Here the CDR3 DNA reads TGCGCCAGCAGTGACCCTTCACAGGCTGGCGAGCAGTTCTTC.

The chain has TRBV28 and TRBJ1-4; D is unclear. This CDR3 contains 14 residues. V dropped 2 bases and J dropped 6 bases, with 10 bases sitting between them. Per the germline V gene, CDR1 is MDHEN and CDR2 is SYDVKM. Here the CDR3 reads CASSLRPKDEKLFF. CDR3 coding DNA: TGTGCCAGCAGTTTAAGACCCAAGGATGAAAAACTGTTTTTT.

This chain uses TRBV29-1 with TRBJ2-3; a possible D gene is TRBD1 (5 bases). V gave up 3 bases and J gave up 4 bases, with 8 bases separating them. The CDR3 spans 12 residues. Per germline, CDR1 SQVTM and CDR2 ANQGSEA. The DNA of the CDR3 is TGCAGCGTTGATGCAGGGTCAGATACGCAGTATTTT. This gives the protein CSVDAGSDTQYF.

This rearrangement joins TRBV5-1 to TRBJ2-3, with TRBD2 matching over 8 bases. Per germline, CDR1 SGHRS and CDR2 YFSETQ. The CDR3 covers 15 residues. The V segment lost 0 bases and the J segment 5 bases; nucleotides outside the gene matches: 5. The chain's CDR3 is CASSLGGGRRDTQYF. The CDR3 nucleotides read TGCGCCAGCAGCTTGGGAGGCGGGAGGCGAGATACGCAGTATTTT.

A note on this clone: The sample contains more than one DNA sequence encoding this CDR3. V and J are TRBV5-4 and TRBJ1-2; D is perhaps TRBD1 (5 bases). Trimming took 0 bases from V and 2 from J, leaving 11 bases between them. Germline assignment: CDR1 SGHNT and CDR2 YYREEE (reference sequence). This CDR3 contains 15 residues. The CDR3 sequence is CASSLASSGNYGYTF. Here the CDR3 DNA reads TGTGCCAGCAGCTTGGCCTCTTCAGGGAACTATGGCTACACCTTC.

This chain uses TRBV18 with TRBJ2-2; TRBD2 matches at 11 bases. The CDR3 loop spans 16 amino acids. CDR1 and CDR2 from the germline V gene are KGHSH and LQKENI. J lost 5 bases, V lost 2 bases, and 4 bases had no gene match. CDR3 amino acids: CASSPTSGSGTGELFF. CDR3 coding DNA: TGTGCCAGCTCACCAACTAGCGGGAGTGGGACCGGGGAGCTGTTTTTT.

The chain combines TRBV27 with TRBJ1-3, with D tentatively TRBD1 (5 bases). Germline V gene sequence: CDR1 MNHEY, CDR2 SMNVEV (reference sequence). V lost 2 bases and J 0 bases, leaving 8 bases between the germline ends. The CDR3 is 15 residues long. In DNA form, the CDR3 reads TGTGCCAGCAGTTTAATCGGACACTCTGGAAACACCATATATTTT. This codes for CASSLIGHSGNTIYF.

The chain combines TRBV20-1 with TRBJ1-1; D possibly corresponds to TRBD1 (5 bases). V dropped 3 bases and J dropped 12 bases, with 11 bases sitting between them. In germline, CDR1 is DFQATT, CDR2 SNEGSKA (reference sequence). The length of the CDR3 is 10 residues. The CDR3 region has the DNA TGCAGTGCTAGCGCGACAGTTCCTTTCTTT. Translated, it gives CSASATVPFF.

In its sample, this clone was seen once. The chain uses TRBV18 and TRBJ2-1; possibly TRBD1 for D (5 bases). The CDR3 is 14 amino acids. Germline V gene lookup returns CDR1 KGHSH and CDR2 LQKENI. Trimming stripped 4 bases from V and 7 bases from J, with 14 bases between. The CDR3 DNA is TGTGCCAGCTCACGGGGCTCCTTGGTAAATGAGCAGTTCTTC. The encoded protein is CASSRGSLVNEQFF.

The CDR3 here is CASSYEITATEAFF. CDR3 DNA sequence: TGTGCCAGCAGCTATGAGATTACGGCCACTGAAGCTTTCTTT. V and J are TRBV5-4 and TRBJ1-1, with D unresolved. CDR3 size: 14 residues. With 3 bases removed from V and 4 bases from J, the gap between germline ends came to 13 bases. Germline lookup yields CDR1 SGHNT and CDR2 YYREEE (reference sequence).

Note on this clone: Other DNA sequences of this sample code for an identical CDR3. J is TRBJ1-5 and V is TRBV19; unclear D gene. This CDR3 region has 12 residues. Trimming stripped 1 base from V and 7 bases from J, with 5 bases between. CDR1 and CDR2 (germline): LNHDA, SQIVND (reference sequence). The CDR3 region has the DNA TGTGCCAGTAGTATAGCTGGCCAGCCCCAGCATTTT. This gives the protein CASSIAGQPQHF.

CDR3 in amino acids: CASSLSGDETQYF. DNA for the CDR3: TGCGCCAGCAGCTTGTCAGGCGATGAGACCCAGTACTTC. The chain carries TRBV5-1 and TRBJ2-5; D not resolved. Germline CDR1 reads SGHRS; CDR2 reads YFSETQ. The CDR3 is made up of 13 amino acids. Trimming removed 1 base from V and 5 bases from J, with 9 bases in between.

This chain joins TRBV7-2 and TRBJ2-7; TRBD1 matches at 10 bases. Germline CDR1 SGHTA, CDR2 FQGNSA. V dropped 5 bases and J dropped 7; count of bases not matched to a gene: 5. The CDR3 extends over 13 amino acids. The chain's CDR3 is CASSPGTGVEQYF. CDR3 DNA: TGTGCCAGCAGCCCGGGGACAGGGGTAGAGCAGTACTTC.

J is TRBJ2-7 and V is TRBV10-3; tentative D call: TRBD2 (5 bases). The germline gives CDR1 ENHRY, CDR2 SYGVKD. This CDR3 has 13 residues. The V end was cut by 4 bases, the J end by 4 bases, with 11 bases between. CDR3 sequence reads: CAISVKGGYEQYF. In nucleotides, the CDR3 is TGTGCCATCAGTGTTAAAGGCGGGTACGAGCAGTACTTC.

This clone was counted once. This chain connects TRBV5-8 to TRBJ2-2, with a possible D match to TRBD2 (6 bases). V lost 4 bases to trimming and J lost 1 base, with 11 bases between them. The CDR3 length is 15 residues. CDR1 SGHTS and CDR2 YDEGEE come from the germline V gene. In DNA, the CDR3 is TGTGCCAGCAGCGACGGCGGGAAGAACACCGGGGAGCTGTTTTTT. Translating gives CASSDGGKNTGELFF.

This chain joins TRBV27 and TRBJ2-7; D call uncertain. This CDR3 is 15 amino acids long. Trimming removed 6 bases at V and 3 bases at J, with 18 bases between. Germline CDR1 is MNHEY and CDR2 is SMNVEV (reference sequence). CDR3 loop: CASSLQETIVYEQYF. The CDR3 DNA reads as TGTGCCAGCAGCCTTCAAGAGACAATTGTCTACGAGCAGTACTTC.

On this clone itself: A read error may account for a junction end that differs from germline. The genes are TRBV7-7 and TRBJ2-7, with 10 bases lining up with TRBD1. The CDR3 loop spans 15 amino acids. Germline assignment: CDR1 SSHAT and CDR2 FNYEAQ (reference sequence). CDR3 coding DNA: TGTGCTAGCAGCATAGGACAGGGGGGATCCTACGAGCAGTACTTC. Protein: CASSIGQGGSYEQYF.

The chain is built from TRBV11-1 and TRBJ1-5; D may be TRBD1 (5 bases). This CDR3 has 14 residues. CDR1 SGHAT and CDR2 FQDESV come from the germline V gene (reference sequence). Trimming removed 2 bases from V and 4 bases from J, with 9 bases in between. The CDR3, as DNA: TGTGCCAGCAGCTTACGGGGGGGGAATCAGCCCCAGCATTTT. It yields the protein CASSLRGGNQPQHF. Based on the CDR3 plus reference TRBV11-1 and TRBJ1-5, the full variable domain is EAEVAQSPRYKITEKSQAVAFWCDPISGHATLYWYRQILGQGPELLVQFQDESVVDDSQLPKDRFSAERLKGVDSTLKIQPAELGDSAMYLCASSLRGGNQPQHFGDGTRLSIL.

The chain is built from TRBV28 and TRBJ1-1; D remains ambiguous. V was trimmed by 1 base and J by 4 bases, leaving 13 bases between them. CDR3 length: 15 amino acids. The germline CDR1 and CDR2 sequences are MDHEN and SYDVKM. CDR3 sequence reads: CASSLSPGWATEAFF. The CDR3 nucleotides read TGTGCCAGCAGTTTATCACCGGGGTGGGCCACTGAAGCTTTCTTT.

The rearrangement links TRBV15 to TRBJ2-1; 13 nucleotides match TRBD2. CDR1 is LNHNV, CDR2 YYDKDF, per germline (reference sequence). The CDR3 sequence is 13 residues long. Trimming cost V 6 bases and J 13 bases; bases outside gene matches: 6. CDR3 residues: CATRETSGRTQFF. The CDR3 DNA sequence: TGTGCCACCAGGGAGACTAGCGGGAGGACCCAGTTCTTC.

The V and J genes are TRBV5-4 and TRBJ2-7; D uncertain. The V gene lost 1 base and the J gene lost 3 bases, with 11 bases spanning the gap. CDR3 size: 14 residues. CDR1 and CDR2 from the germline V gene are SGHNT and YYREEE (reference sequence). This CDR3 is CASSLKVKNYEQYF. The CDR3 DNA reads as TGTGCCAGCAGCTTGAAGGTGAAGAACTACGAGCAGTACTTC. Variable domain in full (rest from reference TRBV5-4 and TRBJ2-7): ETGVTQSPTHLIKTRGQQVTLRCSSQSGHNTVSWYQQALGQGPQFIFQYYREEENGRGNFPPRFSGLQFPNYSSELNVNALELDDSALYLCASSLKVKNYEQYFGPGTRLTVT.

The chain joins TRBV27 to TRBJ2-3; D might be TRBD2 (5 bases). The CDR3 consists of 14 residues. From germline, CDR1 is MNHEY and CDR2 SMNVEV (reference sequence). V lost 5 bases, J lost 5 bases, and 14 bases lay in between. In nucleotides, the CDR3 is TGTGCCAGCAGTCCCGACTACAATAAAGATACGCAGTATTTT. It specifies CASSPDYNKDTQYF.